Presented here are 21 T cell receptor beta chains from one specimen sequenced in a study of shared clonotypes between healthy human individuals. Repertoires were generated with immunoSEQ multiplex PCR, while TCRdb's copy carries only in-frame clones and drops some. The sample lists roughly 660,000 clones, 90% occurring once. The sequencing input was memory CD8+ T cells from PBMCs. Subset of the sample: CD45RO+ cells pooled with CCR7-negative TemRA cells. These TCRs come from a young man in good health. Some clones in this sample may be carry-over from other donors' samples.

This clone was observed many times. The chain links TRBV6-1 to TRBJ1-5; unclear D gene. In germline, CDR1 is MNHNS, CDR2 SASEGT. V dropped 1 base and J dropped 7 bases, with 14 bases sitting between them. The CDR3 is 15 amino acids. CDR3 nucleotides: TGTGCCAGCAGTGAAGTTTTGTCTGGGAGCCAGCCCCAGCATTTT. Protein product: CASSEVLSGSQPQHF.

V and J are TRBV4-1 and TRBJ1-2; the D gene is possibly TRBD1 (5 bases). The CDR3 has 17 amino acids. The germline gives CDR1 MGHRA, CDR2 YSYEKL. V was trimmed by 1 base and J by 4 bases, leaving 19 bases between them. This CDR3 is CASSQGIRDRSPYGYTF. CDR3 nucleotides: TGCGCCAGCAGCCAAGGTATCCGGGACCGAAGCCCCTATGGCTACACCTTC.

The V and J genes are TRBV28 and TRBJ2-7, with 10 bases fitting TRBD2. Unmatched junction bases numbered 8, after V lost 2 bases and J lost 1 base. Germline assignment: CDR1 MDHEN and CDR2 SYDVKM. The CDR3 totals 17 residues. The CDR3 region is CASSLGIAGGQSYEQYF. CDR3 DNA: TGTGCCAGCAGTTTAGGCATAGCGGGAGGCCAATCCTACGAGCAGTACTTC.

The chain couples TRBV19 to TRBJ1-5; D unclear. CDR3 length: 13 amino acids. Trimming pared 0 bases from V and 7 bases from J, leaving 7 bases between. Germline V gene sequence: CDR1 LNHDA, CDR2 SQIVND (reference sequence). The chain's CDR3 is CASSIDLAQPQHF. CDR3 DNA sequence: TGTGCCAGTAGTATAGATCTGGCCCAGCCCCAGCATTTT. Together with reference TRBV19 and TRBJ1-5, the CDR3 gives the full variable domain: DGGITQSPKYLFRKEGQNVTLSCEQNLNHDAMYWYRQDPGQGLRLIYYSQIVNDFQKGDIAEGYSVSREKKESFPLTVTSAQKNPTAFYLCASSIDLAQPQHFGDGTRLSIL.

The chain links TRBV5-1 to TRBJ2-3; the D is unclear. V was shortened by 4 bases and J by 2 bases, with 20 bases between the two germline ends. The CDR3 extends over 17 amino acids. Germline lookup yields CDR1 SGHRS and CDR2 YFSETQ. Written as DNA, the CDR3 is TGCGCCAGCAGCCCCACGCTGTCAATGCCAAACACAGATACGCAGTATTTT. Protein: CASSPTLSMPNTDTQYF.

Regarding this clone: This same CDR3 is encoded by further DNA sequences in the sample. The genes are TRBV28 and TRBJ1-1; 7 bases map to TRBD1. The CDR3 length is 14 residues. CDR1 is MDHEN and CDR2 is SYDVKM in the germline V gene. The J segment lost 2 bases and the V segment lost 3 bases, leaving 3 bases of the junction unmatched. CDR3 protein: CASSFGTANTEAFF. In DNA form, the CDR3 reads TGTGCCAGCAGTTTCGGGACAGCCAACACTGAAGCTTTCTTT.

This clone has just a few counts. This chain joins TRBV28 and TRBJ2-1; the D is unclear. The length of the CDR3 is 12 residues. Germline loops: CDR1 MDHEN, CDR2 SYDVKM. The germline V and J ends were trimmed by 3 bases and 5 bases, with 5 bases remaining between them. CDR3 loop: CASSFDNNEQFF. DNA of the CDR3: TGTGCCAGCAGTTTCGATAACAATGAGCAGTTCTTC.

This clone was seen just once. V is TRBV10-3 and J is TRBJ2-7, with 7 bases matching TRBD1. Losses at the gene ends were 4 bases for V and 3 bases for J; bases not matched to a gene: 3. There are 13 residues in the CDR3. From germline, CDR1 is ENHRY and CDR2 SYGVKD. This chain's CDR3 is CAISGRDSYEQYF. The CDR3 DNA reads as TGTGCCATCAGTGGCCGGGACAGCTACGAGCAGTACTTC.

The J gene is TRBJ1-6, the V gene TRBV2; D gene ambiguous. Germline V gene sequence: CDR1 SNHLY, CDR2 FYNNEI. CDR3 size: 11 residues. Trimming took 5 bases from V and 11 from J, leaving 7 bases between them. The CDR3, as DNA: TGTGCCAGCAGTTCGGGCCCACCCCTCCACTTT. The encoded protein is CASSSGPPLHF.

The gene calls are TRBV7-9 and TRBJ2-4; TRBD1 is a possible D gene (6 bases). Germline CDR1 SEHNR, CDR2 FQNEAQ (reference sequence). The CDR3 contains 14 residues. The V end lost 1 base, the J end lost 8 bases, and 12 bases lay between the germline ends. The CDR3 region has the DNA TGTGCCAGCAGCTTAGTGTCAGGGGCGGACATTCAGTACTTC. Amino acids: CASSLVSGADIQYF.

This chain joins TRBV25-1 and TRBJ2-5; 7 nucleotides match TRBD1. Matching the DNA end better, TRBJ2-7 makes the J call doubtful. Germline V gene lookup returns CDR1 MGHDK and CDR2 SYGVNS. This CDR3 spans 15 amino acids. The CDR3 nucleotides are TGTGCCAGCAGTGACCAGACAGGGCCCTCCTACGAGCAGTACTTC. Translated, it gives CASSDQTGPSYEQYF.

The chain carries TRBV9 and TRBJ1-2; D uncertain. The CDR3 runs 16 residues. Germline lookup yields CDR1 SGDLS and CDR2 YYNGEE. The V gene lost 3 bases and the J gene lost 1 base, with 16 bases spanning the gap. CDR3 amino acids: CASSGTEEMDNYGYTF. CDR3 nucleotide sequence: TGTGCCAGCAGCGGGACGGAAGAAATGGATAACTATGGCTACACCTTC.

V is TRBV2 and J is TRBJ2-7; 9 positions match TRBD2. Germline V gene lookup returns CDR1 SNHLY and CDR2 FYNNEI. CDR3 size: 14 residues. V gave up 3 bases and J gave up 5 bases; unmatched junction bases: 5. The CDR3 coding sequence is TGTGCCAGCAGTGACTCTAGCGGGAAGAACGAGCAGTACTTC. Translated: CASSDSSGKNEQYF.

The chain is built from TRBV30 and TRBJ2-1, with a possible D match to TRBD1 (5 bases). V was clipped by 5 bases and J by 0 bases, with 14 bases between them. The CDR3 loop spans 15 amino acids. Germline CDR1 and CDR2: GTSNPN and SVGIG (reference sequence). CDR3 nucleotides: TGTGCCTGGGCACCAAGACAGAGCTCCTACAATGAGCAGTTCTTC. As protein: CAWAPRQSSYNEQFF. The full variable domain, rest sourced from reference TRBV30 and TRBJ2-1, is SQTIHQWPATLVQPVGSPLSLECTVEGTSNPNLYWYRQAAGRGLQLLFYSVGIGQISSEVPQNLSASRPQDRQFILSSKKLLLSDSGFYLCAWAPRQSSYNEQFFGPGTRLTVL.

This clone showed up many times. This chain uses TRBV5-6 with TRBJ1-1; 9 nucleotides align to TRBD1. CDR3 length equals 17 residues. With 4 bases clipped from V and 0 bases from J, the junction kept 10 bases outside the gene matches. CDR1 and CDR2 from the germline V gene are SGHDT and YYEEEE. The CDR3 nucleotides are TGTGCCAGCAGCGGGATCCGGGACAGGGTATTGAACACTGAAGCTTTCTTT. It specifies CASSGIRDRVLNTEAFF.

The V gene is TRBV7-9, the J gene TRBJ1-1; TRBD1 agrees at 7 bases. Germline assignment: CDR1 SEHNR and CDR2 FQNEAQ (reference sequence). This CDR3 is 12 amino acids long. Trimming at V came to 5 bases and at J to 7 bases, leaving 4 bases not matched to a gene. The CDR3 sequence is CASSPGTDEAFF. CDR3 nucleotides: TGTGCCAGCAGCCCTGGGACAGATGAAGCTTTCTTT.

The rearrangement links TRBV7-9 to TRBJ2-7; 9 bases agree with TRBD1. This CDR3 region has 15 residues. In germline, CDR1 is SEHNR, CDR2 FQNEAQ (reference sequence). V was pared by 5 bases and J by 7 bases, with 12 bases of the junction left unmatched. CDR3 sequence reads: CASSPTGTGFGEQYF. The DNA for the CDR3 is TGTGCCAGCAGCCCAACCGGGACAGGGTTCGGGGAGCAGTACTTC.

The chain recombines TRBV30 with TRBJ2-1, with TRBD2 identical over 8 bases. Trimming cost V 2 bases and J 8 bases; bases outside gene matches: 8. Per germline, CDR1 GTSNPN and CDR2 SVGIG (reference sequence). This CDR3 comprises 14 residues. CDR3 bases: TGTGCCTGGAGTTCAAGCGGGAGTTTGTATGAGCAGTTCTTC. This translates into CAWSSSGSLYEQFF.

The genes are TRBV11-2 and TRBJ2-1; D may match TRBD1 or TRBD2 (7 bases each). The length of the CDR3 is 17 residues. Germline CDR1 SGHAT, CDR2 FQNNGV. The V gene lost 1 base and the J gene lost 5 bases, with 18 bases spanning the gap. The CDR3 loop reads CASSLGWGGQPNNEQFF. Here the CDR3 DNA reads TGTGCCAGCAGCTTAGGGTGGGGGGGACAGCCCAACAATGAGCAGTTCTTC.

Here the CDR3 DNA reads TGTGCCTGGAGTGTGAGCGGGACAGGTATGACTGAAGCTTTCTTT. This codes for CAWSVSGTGMTEAFF. V is TRBV30 and J is TRBJ1-1; 8 bases are a match to TRBD1. This CDR3 contains 15 residues. The germline CDR1 and CDR2 sequences are GTSNPN and SVGIG (reference sequence). Losses at the gene ends were 0 bases for V and 5 bases for J; bases not matched to a gene: 8.

V is TRBV27 and J is TRBJ2-3, with D perhaps TRBD2 (5 bases). The CDR3 loop spans 14 amino acids. CDR1 and CDR2 from the germline V gene are MNHEY and SMNVEV (reference sequence). The V end lost 8 bases, the J end lost 2 bases, and 14 bases lay between the germline ends. In DNA, the CDR3 is TGTGCCAGCGGTGGAAAGCGGCCCACAGATACGCAGTATTTT. Its protein is CASGGKRPTDTQYF.